This T cell receptor beta chain was obtained from a study of blood T cell repertoires in COVID-19. Study details: Acute and convalescent COVID-19 samples came from the United States, Italy and Spain.

Seattle researchers signed up patients amid active infection and tracked them longitudinally. Authors' methods: Estimated nucleated cell counts came from reference gene primer amplification. The protocol was immunoSEQ multiplex PCR, while the TCRdb copy is restricted to in-frame clones and leaves out a portion. D and trimming come from the DNA, and the V and J calls and clone size come from that table. Of 300,000 to 450,000 clones listed, around 90% were seen once; the top ten hold roughly 4%. CDR3 length equals 13 residues. CDR1 is KGHSH and CDR2 is LQKENI in the germline V gene. V was trimmed by 3 bases and J by 1 base, leaving 7 bases between them.

The TCR comes from a woman aged 60-70 years with COVID-19, enrolled during active disease. The V and J genes are TRBV18 and TRBJ2-7, with D unresolved. The sample was peripheral blood. The CDR3 coding sequence is TGTGCCAGCTCACCCACATGGTCCTACGAGCAGTACTTC. This sequence encodes CASSPTWSYEQYF.